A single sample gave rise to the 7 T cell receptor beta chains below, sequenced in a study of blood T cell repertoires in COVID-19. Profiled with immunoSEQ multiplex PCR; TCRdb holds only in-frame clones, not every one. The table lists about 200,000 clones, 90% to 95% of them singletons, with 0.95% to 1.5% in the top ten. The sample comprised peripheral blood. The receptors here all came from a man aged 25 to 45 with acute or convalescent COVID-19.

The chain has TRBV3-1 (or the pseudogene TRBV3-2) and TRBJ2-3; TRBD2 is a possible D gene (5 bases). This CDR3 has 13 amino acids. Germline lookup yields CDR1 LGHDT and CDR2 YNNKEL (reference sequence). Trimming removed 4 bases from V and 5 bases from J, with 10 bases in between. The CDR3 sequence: CASSPGLLDTQYF. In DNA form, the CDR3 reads TGTGCCAGCAGCCCCGGACTCCTAGATACGCAGTATTTT.

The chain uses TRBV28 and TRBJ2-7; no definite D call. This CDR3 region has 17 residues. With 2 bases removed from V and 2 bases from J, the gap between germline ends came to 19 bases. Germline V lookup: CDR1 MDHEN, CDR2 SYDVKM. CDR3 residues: CASSLIMKQANTYEQYF. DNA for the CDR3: TGTGCCAGCAGTTTAATAATGAAGCAGGCGAATACCTACGAGCAGTACTTC.

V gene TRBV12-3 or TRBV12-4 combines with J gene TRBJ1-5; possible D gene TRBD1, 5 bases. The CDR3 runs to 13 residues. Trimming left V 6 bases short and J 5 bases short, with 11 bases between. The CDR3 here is CASRSGRYQPQHF. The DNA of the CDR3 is TGTGCCAGCAGGTCAGGGAGGTATCAGCCCCAGCATTTT.

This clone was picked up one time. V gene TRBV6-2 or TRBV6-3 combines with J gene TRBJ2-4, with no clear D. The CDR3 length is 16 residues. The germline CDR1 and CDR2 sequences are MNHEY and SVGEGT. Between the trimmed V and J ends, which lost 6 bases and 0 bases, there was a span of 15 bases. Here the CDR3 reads CASSWQTGLAKNIQYF. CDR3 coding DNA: TGTGCCAGCAGCTGGCAGACTGGCTTAGCCAAAAACATTCAGTACTTC.

The CDR3 sequence: CASTQGGQLQGETQYF. Here the CDR3 DNA reads TGTGCCAGCACTCAAGGCGGACAGCTACAGGGCGAGACCCAGTACTTC. This rearrangement joins TRBV28 to TRBJ2-5; D perhaps matches TRBD1 (6 bases). V lost 7 bases, J lost 5 bases, and 23 bases lay in between. Germline V CDR1 and CDR2: MDHEN, SYDVKM. The CDR3 is made up of 16 amino acids.

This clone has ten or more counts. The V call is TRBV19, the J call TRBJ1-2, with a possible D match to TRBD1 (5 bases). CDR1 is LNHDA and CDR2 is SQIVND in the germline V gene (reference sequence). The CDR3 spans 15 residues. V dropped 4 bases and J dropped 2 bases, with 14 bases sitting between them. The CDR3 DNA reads TGTGCCAGTAGTAACCCACGGGGGGTCAACTATGGCTACACCTTC. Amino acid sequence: CASSNPRGVNYGYTF.

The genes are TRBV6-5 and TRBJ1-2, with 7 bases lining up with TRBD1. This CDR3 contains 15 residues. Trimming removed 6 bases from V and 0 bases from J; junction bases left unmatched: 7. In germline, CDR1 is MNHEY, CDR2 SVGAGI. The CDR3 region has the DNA TGTGCCAGCAGCCCCAGGGGACAGTCTAACTATGGCTACACCTTC. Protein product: CASSPRGQSNYGYTF.